This T cell receptor beta chain was recovered during a study of T cell responses to AZD1222 COVID-19 vaccine (dated by TCRdb to the early 2020s). About the full investigation: AZD1222 recipients with second doses at about 4 weeks or about 12 weeks were pooled, because spike-specific TCR depth and breadth did not differ between schedules. A total of about 230 trial participants underwent TCR sequencing, of whom 200 to 220 received two doses of AZD1222 and about 25 received two doses of the MenACWY control vaccine. Trial participants were enrolled into age subgroups of 18-55, 56-69 and 70-plus years, which contained about 150, 28 and 57 TCR-sequenced participants, respectively. Broad study findings and their caveats: The whole spike protein was spanned by vaccine-associated CD4 TCRs, and dominant responses were seen in regions 160-218 and 743-854. Nearly half of unique spike-specific TCRs reportedly recognized epitopes outside regions mutated in the B.1.351 and B.1.1.7 variants. Because no samples from the day 14 peak response were available, repertoires could be characterized only after the peak T cell response. Conclusions about previously exposed vaccinees were limited because only six AZD1222 recipients were SARS-CoV-2 seropositive at baseline. Participants were mostly white British and included more females than males, and it was suggested by the authors that clonal diversity may have been underestimated. After two AZD1222 doses, spike-specific TCR breadth and depth were significantly higher than at day 0 and than in MenACWY recipients. In the small 56-69-year group, the increase in depth fell short of significance, most likely because of low power.

What this sample's time point label stands for: baseline before first vaccination. Vaccinee samples were obtained from the UK trials COV001 and COV002, which included a single-blind randomized controlled phase 2/3 trial of AZD1222 (ChAdOx1 nCoV-19) in healthy adults. For TCRbeta chain sequencing, PBMC samples were collected from trial participants at day 0 and at day 28 after the second dose. The CDR3 regions of human TCRbeta chains were analyzed by immunosequencing. The published analysis was carried out like this. Repertoire TCRs were matched against a reference library of SARS-CoV-2-specific TCRs generated with the MIRA antigen-specificity platform. Breadth was defined as the fraction of unique TCRs that were SARS-CoV-2-associated. Depth was defined as the fraction of total T cells that were SARS-CoV-2-associated. Using the MIRA data, each spike-specific TCR was assigned both to the spike region to which the TCR was reactive and to a CD4 or CD8 class. Log10-transformed breadth and depth values were compared by one-way ANOVA with Sidak's multiple comparisons tests. TCRdb obtained this table from immuneACCESS and retained in-frame rearrangements with V and J assigned. These tables miss some clones; where compared with another copy, unresolved V genes account for less than half of the shortfall, and the remainder is unexplained. That table supplies the V and J calls and clone size; D and trimming were determined from the DNA. The sample table contains around 200,000 clones; only one count was recorded for 85% to 90% of them. 0.45% to 0.55% of the sample lies in the top ten.

CDR1 and CDR2 (MNHNS, SASEGT) derive from the germline V gene. Reading from cysteine to phenylalanine, the CDR3 counts 14 amino acids. Only the CDR3 part of the read is kept: 42 bases, read in frame from the first base. V lost 5 bases and J lost 3 bases; the stretch between them is 10 bases long. On this clone: Its antigen is not yet known. The sample holds no much larger clone one base away, and base qualities are not on file.

In this chain, TRBV6-1 is recombined with TRBJ1-4; TRBD1 is possibly the D segment (6 matching bases). The input for sequencing was peripheral blood, taken on day 0 of AZD1222 vaccination. This receptor was obtained from an adult in good health. The nucleotide sequence is TGTGCCAGCAGTAAACAGGGACCTAATGAAAAACTGTTTTTT. Its translation reads: CASSKQGPNEKLFF.